This T cell receptor beta chain was obtained from a study of shared clonotypes between healthy human individuals. V trimming: 1 base; J trimming: 0 bases; junction bases outside the gene matches: 4. From germline, CDR1 is LNHNV and CDR2 YYDKDF (reference sequence). This CDR3 contains 16 residues. The investigators split CD4+ cells into a CD45RA+ naive subset and a CD45RA-negative memory subset. As handled by the study authors: Without quality scores, immunoSEQ junctional reads could not be filtered like full-length reads. Method: immunoSEQ multiplex PCR; TCRdb's copy keeps in-frame clones and lacks some. That table is the source of V, J and clone size, and D and trimming were worked out from the DNA. The sample has 2 million to 2.5 million clones; under 95% are singletons. Points from the study as a whole: Rarefaction gave evidence that sorted-subset sequencing remained incomplete despite large depth.

This clone has just one count. The antigen is undetermined. The sample has other DNA sequences that encode this CDR3 too. The chain employs TRBV15 and TRBJ2-7; TRBD2 agrees at 9 bases. The material sequenced was naive CD4+ T cells from PBMCs. Subset specified: CD45RA+ positively selected. This receptor was obtained from a man between 18 and 29 years old in good health. Some clones in this sample may be carry-over from other donors' samples. CDR3 nucleotides: TGTGCCACCAGCAGAGGCCTAGCGGGGACCTCCTACGAGCAGTACTTC. This translates into CATSRGLAGTSYEQYF.